This T cell receptor beta chain was observed in a study of blood T cells in healthy people across ages. A second PCR of 7 to 11 cycles used a sample-barcoded 5' primer and a J-beta primer mix. TCRdb re-analysed the 5' RACE reads in MiXCR, keeping a single row per CDR3 protein. The repertoire consists of 500,000 to 650,000 distinct CDR3 sequences, with about 29% occurring once and the leading ten covering approximately 3.6%. General study points: Diversity of TCR beta correlated strongly with naive T cell percentage. The study regarded diversity estimates from one million T cells as underestimates.

Comments on this clonotype: The antigen is not known.

The CDR3 length is 14 residues. CDR1 DFQATT and CDR2 SNEGSKA come from the germline V gene (reference sequence). The sample was also reused in another study, on T cells of mothers and their children. That source notes: The TCR beta CDR3 read count exceeded 8.5 million for each mother and was about 3 million for each child.

The rearrangement joins TRBV20-1 to TRBJ2-5; TRBD2 aligns across 11 bases. The last part of the DNA fits TRBJ2-7 better; the J call may be wrong. Source material: blood. The sequence derives from a boy aged 2 to 9 in good health. The CDR3: CSAGIGTSGYEQYF. CDR3 bases: TGCAGTGCTGGGATCGGGACTAGCGGATACGAGCAGTACTTC.